This note documents a single T cell receptor beta chain sequence. Germline V gene sequence: CDR1 ENHRY, CDR2 SYGVKD. V lost 0 bases, J lost 7 bases, and 10 bases lay in between. The CDR3 is made up of 14 amino acids. Amplification of TCR beta CDR3 regions was performed using RNA transcripts as template. The HTBI primer set drove a first-round RT-PCR of the TCR CDR3. TCRdb reprocessed the multiplex PCR reads via MiXCR and lists one record per CDR3 protein. The sample lists under 400,000 distinct CDR3 sequences; 20% to 25% were seen once. These data belong to a study of T cells in Graves' hyperthyroidism and ophthalmopathy.

This rearrangement joins TRBV10-3 to TRBJ1-5; TRBD1 might be the D (5 bases). This clonotype originated in a man aged 50-60 years with Graves' hyperthyroidism. Source material: blood. CDR3 in amino acids: CAISESGGSQPQHF. The DNA of the CDR3 is TGTGCCATCAGTGAGTCGGGGGGGTCCCAGCCCCAGCATTTT.